Within the sample, the clone carrying this T cell receptor (beta chain) is medium-sized (0.01 to 0.1%). As yet, its antigen is unknown. Clinical symptoms and serum thyroxine were used for diagnosis; TRAb, thyroid ultrasound and orbital computed tomography were also relied on. A volume of about 9.7 ml of fresh peripheral blood supplied the PBMCs. For repertoire sequencing, the TCR beta CDR3 regions were amplified from RNA transcripts. The first round was an RT-PCR with HTBI primers, and the second round was a multiplex PCR. TCRdb re-called the multiplex PCR reads through MiXCR, storing one row per CDR3 protein. Among more than 45,000 distinct CDR3 sequences listed, 50% were seen once. Per the germline V gene, CDR1 is KGHDR and CDR2 is SFDVKD. The J segment lost 3 bases and the V segment lost 7 bases, leaving 3 bases of the junction unmatched. The CDR3 covers 13 residues. This sample is drawn from a study of Graves' ophthalmopathy and Graves' hyperthyroidism.

Study-level points and caveats: Using 13 signatures, a model distinguished ophthalmopathy from stable hyperthyroidism, reaching around 90% sensitivity and approximately 81% specificity. Blood repertoires reportedly contained most expanded thyroid clonotypes above 0.001 frequency.

The rearrangement uses TRBV24-1 and TRBJ1-1, with 8 bases matching TRBD1. The sample consisted of peripheral blood. The source of this sequence is an adult man with Graves' ophthalmopathy. CDR3 sequence (DNA): TGTGCCACCAGAGGACAGGGCGACACTGAAGCTTTCTTT. Translation gives CATRGQGDTEAFF.